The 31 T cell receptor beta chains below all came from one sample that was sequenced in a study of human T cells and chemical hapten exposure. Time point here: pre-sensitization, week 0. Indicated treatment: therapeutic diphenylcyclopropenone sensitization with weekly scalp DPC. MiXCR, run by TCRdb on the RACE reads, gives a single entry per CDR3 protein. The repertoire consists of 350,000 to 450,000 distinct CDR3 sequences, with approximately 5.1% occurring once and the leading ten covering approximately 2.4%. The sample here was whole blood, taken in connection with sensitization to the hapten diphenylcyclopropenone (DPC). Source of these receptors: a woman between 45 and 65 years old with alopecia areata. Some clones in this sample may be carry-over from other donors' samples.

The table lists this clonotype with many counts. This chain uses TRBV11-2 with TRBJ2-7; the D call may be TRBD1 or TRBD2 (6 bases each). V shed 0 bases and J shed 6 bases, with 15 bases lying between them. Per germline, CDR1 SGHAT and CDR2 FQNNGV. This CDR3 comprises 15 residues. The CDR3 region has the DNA TGTGCCAGCAGCTTAGAGCCGGGGGCTTTCGTCGAGCAGTACTTC. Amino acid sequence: CASSLEPGAFVEQYF.

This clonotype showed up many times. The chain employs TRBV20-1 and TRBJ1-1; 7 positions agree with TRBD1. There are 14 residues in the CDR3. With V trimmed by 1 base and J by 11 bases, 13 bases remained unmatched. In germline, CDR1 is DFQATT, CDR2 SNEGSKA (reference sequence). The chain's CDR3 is CSARASGGILVAFF. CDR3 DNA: TGCAGTGCTAGAGCTTCAGGGGGAATCTTGGTCGCTTTCTTT.

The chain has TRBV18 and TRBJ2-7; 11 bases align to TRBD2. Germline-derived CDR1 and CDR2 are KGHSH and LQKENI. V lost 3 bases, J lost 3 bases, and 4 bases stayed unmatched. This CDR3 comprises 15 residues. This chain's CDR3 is CASSPWGTSGYEQYF. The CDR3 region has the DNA TGTGCCAGCTCACCTTGGGGGACTAGCGGCTACGAGCAGTACTTC. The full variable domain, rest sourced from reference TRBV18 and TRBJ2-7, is NAGVMQNPRHLVRRRGQEARLRCSPMKGHSHVYWYRQLPEEGLKFMVYLQKENIIDESGMPKERFSAEFPKEGPSILRIQQVVRGDSAAYFCASSPWGTSGYEQYFGPGTRLTVT.

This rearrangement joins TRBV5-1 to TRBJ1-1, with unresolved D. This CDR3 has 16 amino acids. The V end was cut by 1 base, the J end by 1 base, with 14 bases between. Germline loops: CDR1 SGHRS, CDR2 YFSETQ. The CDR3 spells CASSLNVGAGNTEAFF. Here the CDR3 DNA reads TGCGCCAGCAGCTTGAACGTTGGAGCAGGGAACACTGAAGCTTTCTTT.

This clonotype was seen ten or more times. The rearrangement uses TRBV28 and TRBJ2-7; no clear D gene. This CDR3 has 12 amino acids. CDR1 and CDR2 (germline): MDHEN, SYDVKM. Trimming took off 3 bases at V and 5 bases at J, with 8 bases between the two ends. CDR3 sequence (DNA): TGTGCCAGCAGTTTCCAATTTAACGAGCAGTACTTC. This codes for CASSFQFNEQYF.

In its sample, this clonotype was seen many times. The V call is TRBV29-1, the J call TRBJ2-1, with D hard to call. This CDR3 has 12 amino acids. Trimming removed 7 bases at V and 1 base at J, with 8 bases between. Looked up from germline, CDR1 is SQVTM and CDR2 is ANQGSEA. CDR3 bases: TGCAGCGCCCTAGAGTCCTACAATGAGCAGTTCTTC. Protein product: CSALESYNEQFF.

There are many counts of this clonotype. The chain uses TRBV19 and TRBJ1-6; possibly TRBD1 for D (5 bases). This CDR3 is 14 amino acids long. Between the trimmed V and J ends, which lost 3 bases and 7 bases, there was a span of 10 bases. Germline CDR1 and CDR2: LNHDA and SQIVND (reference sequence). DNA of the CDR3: TGTGCCAGTAGTATCTCGACAGAGAATTCACCCCTCCACTTT. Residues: CASSISTENSPLHF.

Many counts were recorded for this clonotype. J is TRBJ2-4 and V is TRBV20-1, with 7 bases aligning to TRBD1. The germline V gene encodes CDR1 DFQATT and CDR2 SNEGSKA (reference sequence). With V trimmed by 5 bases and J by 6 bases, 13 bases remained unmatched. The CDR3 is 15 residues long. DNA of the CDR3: TGCAGTGCTCCTAACCCACAGGGGTCCGGAAACATTCAGTACTTC. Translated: CSAPNPQGSGNIQYF.

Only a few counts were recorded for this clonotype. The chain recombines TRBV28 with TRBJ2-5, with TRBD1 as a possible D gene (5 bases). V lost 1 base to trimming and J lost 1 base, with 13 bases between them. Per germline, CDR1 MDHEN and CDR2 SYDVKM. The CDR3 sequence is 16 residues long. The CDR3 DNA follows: TGTGCCAGCAGTTTATTCCAGGGCCCATCCCAAGAGACCCAGTACTTC. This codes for CASSLFQGPSQETQYF.

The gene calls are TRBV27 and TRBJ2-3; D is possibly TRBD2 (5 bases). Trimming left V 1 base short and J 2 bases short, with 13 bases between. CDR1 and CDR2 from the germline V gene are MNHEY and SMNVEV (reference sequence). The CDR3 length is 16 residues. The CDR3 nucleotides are TGTGCCAGCAGTTTATACCCTAGCCGGGTCACAGATACGCAGTATTTT. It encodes CASSLYPSRVTDTQYF.

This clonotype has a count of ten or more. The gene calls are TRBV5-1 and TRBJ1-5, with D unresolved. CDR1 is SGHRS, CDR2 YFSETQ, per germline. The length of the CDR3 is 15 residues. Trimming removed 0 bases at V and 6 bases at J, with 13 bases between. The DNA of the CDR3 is TGCGCCAGCAGCTTGGTTCCGGGTAAGGCTCAGCCCCAGCATTTT. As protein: CASSLVPGKAQPQHF.

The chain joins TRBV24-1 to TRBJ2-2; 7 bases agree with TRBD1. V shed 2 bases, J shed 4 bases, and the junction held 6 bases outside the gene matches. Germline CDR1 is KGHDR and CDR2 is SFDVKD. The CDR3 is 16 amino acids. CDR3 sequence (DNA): TGTGCCACCAGTGATTCCCACAGGGGAGCCACCGGGGAGCTGTTTTTT. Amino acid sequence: CATSDSHRGATGELFF.

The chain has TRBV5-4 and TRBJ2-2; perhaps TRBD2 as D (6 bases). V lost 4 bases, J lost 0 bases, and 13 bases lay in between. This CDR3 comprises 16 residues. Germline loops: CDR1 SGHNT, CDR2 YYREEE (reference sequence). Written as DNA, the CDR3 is TGTGCCAGCAGCCCGGAAGCGGGCTCGAACACCGGGGAGCTGTTTTTT. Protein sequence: CASSPEAGSNTGELFF.

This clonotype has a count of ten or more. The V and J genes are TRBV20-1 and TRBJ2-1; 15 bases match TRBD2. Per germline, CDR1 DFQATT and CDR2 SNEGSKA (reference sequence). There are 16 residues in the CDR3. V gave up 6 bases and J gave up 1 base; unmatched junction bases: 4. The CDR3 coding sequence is TGCAGTGCCGGACTAGCGGGAGGGAGGTCCTACAATGAGCAGTTCTTC. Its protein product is CSAGLAGGRSYNEQFF.

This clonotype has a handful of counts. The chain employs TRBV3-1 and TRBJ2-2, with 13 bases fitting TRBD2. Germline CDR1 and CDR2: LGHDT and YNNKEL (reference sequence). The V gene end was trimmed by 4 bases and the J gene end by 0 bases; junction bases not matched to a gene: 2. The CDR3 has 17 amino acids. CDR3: CASSRTSGGTNTGELFF. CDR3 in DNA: TGTGCCAGCAGCCGGACTAGCGGGGGTACGAACACCGGGGAGCTGTTTTTT.

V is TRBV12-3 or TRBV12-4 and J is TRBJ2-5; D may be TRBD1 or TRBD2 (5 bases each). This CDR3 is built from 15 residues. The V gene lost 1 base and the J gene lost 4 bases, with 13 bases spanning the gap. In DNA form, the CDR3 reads TGTGCCAGCAGTTTAGACTTGCGAGGGGTAGAGACCCAGTACTTC. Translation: CASSLDLRGVETQYF.

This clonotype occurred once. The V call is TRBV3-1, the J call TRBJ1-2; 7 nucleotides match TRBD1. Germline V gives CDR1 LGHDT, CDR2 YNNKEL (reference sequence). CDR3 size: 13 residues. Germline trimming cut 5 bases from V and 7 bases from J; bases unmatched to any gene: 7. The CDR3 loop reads CASSARQGSGYTF. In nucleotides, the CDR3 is TGTGCCAGCAGCGCCCGACAGGGTTCTGGCTACACCTTC.

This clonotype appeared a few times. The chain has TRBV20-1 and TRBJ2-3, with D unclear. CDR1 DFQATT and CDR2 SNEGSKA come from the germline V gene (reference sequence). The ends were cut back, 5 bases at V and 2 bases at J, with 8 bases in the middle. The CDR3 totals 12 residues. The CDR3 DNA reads TGCAGTGCTCACAGAGACACAGATACGCAGTATTTT. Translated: CSAHRDTDTQYF.

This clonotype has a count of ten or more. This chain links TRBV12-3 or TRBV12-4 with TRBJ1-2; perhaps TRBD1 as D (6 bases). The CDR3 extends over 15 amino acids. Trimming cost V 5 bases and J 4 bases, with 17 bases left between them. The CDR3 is CASSVYRDQGYGYTF. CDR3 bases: TGTGCCAGCAGTGTCTACAGGGATCAGGGCTATGGCTACACCTTC.

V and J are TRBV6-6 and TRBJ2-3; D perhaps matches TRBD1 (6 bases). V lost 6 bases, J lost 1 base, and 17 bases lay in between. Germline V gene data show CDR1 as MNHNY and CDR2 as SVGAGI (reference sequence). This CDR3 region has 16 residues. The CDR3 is CASRTDRPAGTDTQYF. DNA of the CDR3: TGTGCCAGCAGGACCGACAGGCCGGCTGGCACAGATACGCAGTATTTT.

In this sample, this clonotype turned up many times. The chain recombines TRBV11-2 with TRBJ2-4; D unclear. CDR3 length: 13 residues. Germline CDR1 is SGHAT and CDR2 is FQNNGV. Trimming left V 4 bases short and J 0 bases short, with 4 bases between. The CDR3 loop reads CASSSLAKNIQYF. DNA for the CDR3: TGTGCCAGCAGCTCCTTAGCCAAAAACATTCAGTACTTC.

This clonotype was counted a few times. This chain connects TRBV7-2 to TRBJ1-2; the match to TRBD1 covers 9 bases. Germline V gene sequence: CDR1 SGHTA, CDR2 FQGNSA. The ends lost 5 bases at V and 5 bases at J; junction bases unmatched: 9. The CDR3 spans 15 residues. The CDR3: CASSQSGDRVYGYTF. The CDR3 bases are TGTGCCAGCAGCCAAAGTGGGGACAGGGTTTATGGCTACACCTTC. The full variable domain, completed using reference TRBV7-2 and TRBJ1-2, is GAGVSQSPSNKVTEKGKDVELRCDPISGHTALYWYRQSLGQGLEFLIYFQGNSAPDKSGLPSDRFSAERTGGSVSTLTIQRTQQEDSAVYLCASSQSGDRVYGYTFGSGTRLTVV.

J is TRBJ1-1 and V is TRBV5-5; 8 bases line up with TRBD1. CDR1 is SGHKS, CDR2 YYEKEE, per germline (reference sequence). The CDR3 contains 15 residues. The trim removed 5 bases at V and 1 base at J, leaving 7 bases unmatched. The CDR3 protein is CASRHGDRPNTEAFF. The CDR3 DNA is TGTGCCAGCAGACATGGGGACAGGCCGAACACTGAAGCTTTCTTT.

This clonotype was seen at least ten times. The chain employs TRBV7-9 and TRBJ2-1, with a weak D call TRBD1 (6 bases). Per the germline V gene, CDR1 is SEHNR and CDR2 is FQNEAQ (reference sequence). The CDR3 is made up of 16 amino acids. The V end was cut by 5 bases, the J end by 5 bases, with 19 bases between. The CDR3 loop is CASSPLGTKDHNEQFF. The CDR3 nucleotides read TGTGCCAGCAGCCCCCTGGGGACAAAGGACCACAATGAGCAGTTCTTC.

The CDR3 DNA reads as TGTGCCAGCAGTTTTGGTGGGGATCCTGAAGCTTTCTTT. It encodes CASSFGGDPEAFF. The rearrangement joins TRBV6-2 or TRBV6-3 to TRBJ1-1; D is unresolved. CDR1 and CDR2 (germline): MNHEY, SVGEGT. The CDR3 is 13 residues long. The V gene lost 4 bases and the J gene lost 6 bases, with 12 bases spanning the gap.

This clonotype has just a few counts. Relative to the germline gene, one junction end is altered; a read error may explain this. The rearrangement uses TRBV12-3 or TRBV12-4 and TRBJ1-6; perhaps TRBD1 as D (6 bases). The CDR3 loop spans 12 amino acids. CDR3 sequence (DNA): TGTGCCAGCAGTTTAGAGAGGGACACTCCCCGCTTT. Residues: CASSLERDTPRF.

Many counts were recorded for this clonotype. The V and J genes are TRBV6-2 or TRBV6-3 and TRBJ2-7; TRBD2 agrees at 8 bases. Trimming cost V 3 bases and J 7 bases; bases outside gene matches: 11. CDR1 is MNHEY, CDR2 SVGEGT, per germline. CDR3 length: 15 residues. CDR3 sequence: CASSYGPGGPGEQYF. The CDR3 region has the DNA TGTGCCAGCAGTTATGGCCCGGGGGGGCCGGGAGAGCAGTACTTC.

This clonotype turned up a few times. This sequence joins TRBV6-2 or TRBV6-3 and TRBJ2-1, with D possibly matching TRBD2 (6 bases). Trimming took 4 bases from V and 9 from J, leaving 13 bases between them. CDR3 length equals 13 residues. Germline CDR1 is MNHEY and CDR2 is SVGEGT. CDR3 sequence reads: CASSWGRGTEQFF. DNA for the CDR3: TGTGCCAGCAGTTGGGGTCGGGGGACTGAGCAGTTCTTC.

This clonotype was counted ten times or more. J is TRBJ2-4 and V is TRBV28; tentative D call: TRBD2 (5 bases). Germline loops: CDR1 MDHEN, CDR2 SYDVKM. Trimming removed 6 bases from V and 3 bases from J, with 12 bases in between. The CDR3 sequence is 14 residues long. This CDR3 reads CASRRGSGKNIQYF. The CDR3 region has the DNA TGTGCCAGCAGGCGAGGGAGTGGCAAAAACATTCAGTACTTC.

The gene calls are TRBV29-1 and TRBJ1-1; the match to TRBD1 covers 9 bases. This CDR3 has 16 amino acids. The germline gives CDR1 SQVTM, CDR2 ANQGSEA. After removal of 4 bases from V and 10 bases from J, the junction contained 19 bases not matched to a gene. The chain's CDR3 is CSVVPNPRDREVVAFF. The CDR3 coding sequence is TGCAGCGTTGTTCCAAACCCCCGGGACAGGGAGGTAGTAGCTTTCTTT. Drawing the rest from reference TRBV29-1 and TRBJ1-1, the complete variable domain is SAVISQKPSRDICQRGTSLTIQCQVDSQVTMMFWYRQQPGQSLTLIATANQGSEATYESGFVIDKFPISRPNLTFSTLTVSNMSPEDSSIYLCSVVPNPRDREVVAFFGQGTRLTVV.

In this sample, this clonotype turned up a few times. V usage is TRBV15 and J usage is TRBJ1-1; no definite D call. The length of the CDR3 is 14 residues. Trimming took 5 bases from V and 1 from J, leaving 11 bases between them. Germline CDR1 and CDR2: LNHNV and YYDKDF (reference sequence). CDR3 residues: CATSSRSGNTEAFF. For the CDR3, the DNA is TGTGCCACCAGCTCCCGCTCGGGGAACACTGAAGCTTTCTTT.